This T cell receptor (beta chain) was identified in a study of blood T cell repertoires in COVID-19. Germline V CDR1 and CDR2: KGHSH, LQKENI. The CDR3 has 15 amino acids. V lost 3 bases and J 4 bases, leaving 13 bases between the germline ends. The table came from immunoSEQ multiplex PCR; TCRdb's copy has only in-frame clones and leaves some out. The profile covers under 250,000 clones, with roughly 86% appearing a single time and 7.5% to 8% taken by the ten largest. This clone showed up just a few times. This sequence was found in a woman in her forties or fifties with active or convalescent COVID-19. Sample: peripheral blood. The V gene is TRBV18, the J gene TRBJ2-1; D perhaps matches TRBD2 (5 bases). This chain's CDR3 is CASSPPAAGYNEQFF. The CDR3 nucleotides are TGTGCCAGCTCACCTCCAGCGGCGGGTTACAATGAGCAGTTCTTC.